This TCR beta chain was recovered during a study of cytomegalovirus exposure and HLA in healthy donors. The PCR ran on 60 Vbeta and 13 Jbeta primers. Only in-frame clones appear in the TCRdb table, and some are missing; sequencing was by immunoSEQ multiplex PCR. The sample yields fewer than 200,000 clones, just under 80% seen once. This TCR was sampled from a woman between 45 and 60 years old in good health and CMV-seronegative. The sequencing input was PBMCs.

CDR3 sequence reads: CASSDIDRRWTEAFF. The CDR3 coding sequence is TGTGCCAGCAGTGATATCGACAGGCGGTGGACTGAAGCTTTCTTT. This chain connects TRBV27 to TRBJ1-1, with D perhaps matching TRBD1 (6 bases). The CDR3 sequence is 15 residues long. Germline V gives CDR1 MNHEY, CDR2 SMNVEV (reference sequence). Trimming removed 5 bases at V and 5 bases at J, with 18 bases between.